These 5 T cell receptor beta chains were sequenced from one sample in a study of OX40 agonist ivuxolimab in advanced cancers. TCRdb keeps only in-frame clones here, not all; method: immunoSEQ multiplex PCR. There are about 46,000 clones in the sample; approximately 90% occur only once, and roughly half lies in the top ten. The specimen comprised CD4+ or CD8+ T cells sorted from blood, sampled in a trial of the OX40 agonist ivuxolimab. The receptor set was obtained from an adult with an advanced solid tumor such as melanoma, head and neck, liver or kidney cancer.

This clone was counted a few times. The chain recombines TRBV4-1 with TRBJ2-1; the D gene is possibly TRBD2 (6 bases). Germline CDR1 reads MGHRA; CDR2 reads YSYEKL. The CDR3 length is 16 residues. Trimming pared 0 bases from V and 1 base from J, leaving 10 bases between. CDR3: CASSQEHGRSYNEQFF. For the CDR3, the DNA is TGCGCCAGCAGCCAAGAACACGGGAGATCCTACAATGAGCAGTTCTTC.

Written as DNA, the CDR3 is TGTGCCAGTAGTCCCAGGGGTAGCGGGACGACCCCCTACGAGCAGTACTTC. Translated: CASSPRGSGTTPYEQYF. This rearrangement joins TRBV19 to TRBJ2-7, with TRBD2 matching over 8 bases. Losses at the gene ends were 5 bases for V and 2 bases for J; bases not matched to a gene: 14. There are 17 residues in the CDR3. Germline V gives CDR1 LNHDA, CDR2 SQIVND (reference sequence). Supplemented by reference TRBV19 and TRBJ2-7, the full variable domain reads DGGITQSPKYLFRKEGQNVTLSCEQNLNHDAMYWYRQDPGQGLRLIYYSQIVNDFQKGDIAEGYSVSREKKESFPLTVTSAQKNPTAFYLCASSPRGSGTTPYEQYFGPGTRLTVT.

Concerning this clone: The sample holds other DNA sequences that translate to the same CDR3. V usage is TRBV27 and J usage is TRBJ2-1; 14 bases line up with TRBD2. Germline CDR1 and CDR2: MNHEY and SMNVEV (reference sequence). J gave up 3 bases and V 5 bases, and 3 bases lay outside the gene matches. The CDR3 is 16 residues long. The CDR3 spells CASSSGTSGSYNEQFF. The CDR3 nucleotides read TGTGCCAGCAGTAGCGGGACTAGCGGGAGCTACAATGAGCAGTTCTTC.

CDR3 loop: CASSPGIGQPQHF. As DNA, the CDR3 is TGTGCCAGCTCACCAGGGATCGGTCAGCCCCAGCATTTT. The rearrangement joins TRBV18 to TRBJ1-5; D is unclear. CDR1 KGHSH and CDR2 LQKENI come from the germline V gene. Trimming removed 2 bases from V and 6 bases from J, with 8 bases in between. The length of the CDR3 is 13 residues.

This rearrangement joins TRBV15 to TRBJ1-2; 8 bases are shared with TRBD1. CDR3 length: 16 residues. Trimming removed 0 bases from V and 4 bases from J; junction bases left unmatched: 7. Germline CDR1 reads LNHNV; CDR2 reads YYDKDF (reference sequence). CDR3 coding DNA: TGTGCCACCAGCAGAGACCGCGCAGGGACAGGCTATGGCTACACCTTC. It codes for CATSRDRAGTGYGYTF.